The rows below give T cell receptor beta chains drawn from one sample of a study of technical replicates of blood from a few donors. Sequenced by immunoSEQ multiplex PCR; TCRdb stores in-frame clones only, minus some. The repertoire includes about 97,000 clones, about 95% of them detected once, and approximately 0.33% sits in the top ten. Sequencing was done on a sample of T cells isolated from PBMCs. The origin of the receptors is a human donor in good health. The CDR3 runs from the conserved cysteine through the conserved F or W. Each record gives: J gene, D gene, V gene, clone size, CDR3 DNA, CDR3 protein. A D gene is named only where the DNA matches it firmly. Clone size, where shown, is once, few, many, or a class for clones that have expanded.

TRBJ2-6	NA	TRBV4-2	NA	TGTGCCAGCAGCCAAGGAACGGGCTCTGGGGCCAACGTCCTGACTTTC	CASSQGTGSGANVLTF
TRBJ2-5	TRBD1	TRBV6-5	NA	TGTGCCAGCTCCCGGGACAGAAGACAAGAGACCCAGTACTTC	CASSRDRRQETQYF
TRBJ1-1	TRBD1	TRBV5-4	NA	TGTGCCAGCAGCACGGGACAGATGAACACTGAAGCTTTCTTT	CASSTGQMNTEAFF
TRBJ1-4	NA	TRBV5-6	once	TGTGCCAGCAGCTTGGCCGGAGTTGAAAAACTGTTTTTT	CASSLAGVEKLFF
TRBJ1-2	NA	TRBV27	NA	TGTGCCAGCAGTTTAAGCGGCTATGGCTACACCTTC	CASSLSGYGYTF
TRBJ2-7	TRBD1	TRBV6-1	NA	TGTGCCAGCAGCTACAGGGGGTCTGGTTACGAGCAGTACTTC	CASSYRGSGYEQYF
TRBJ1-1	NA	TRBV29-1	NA	TGCAGCGTTGCCCCCCAGGGAAACACTGAAGCTTTCTTT	CSVAPQGNTEAFF
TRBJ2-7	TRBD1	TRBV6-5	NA	TGTGCCAGCAGGATACCCGGGACAGGGCGGCACGAGCAGTACTTC	CASRIPGTGRHEQYF
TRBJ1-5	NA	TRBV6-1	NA	TGTGCCAGCAGCCCACAGGCATATAGCAATCAGCCCCAGCATTTT	CASSPQAYSNQPQHF
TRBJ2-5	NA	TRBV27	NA	TGTGCCAGCAGTACGCAGGGGCATCAGACCCAGTACTTC	CASSTQGHQTQYF
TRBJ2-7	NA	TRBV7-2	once	TGTGCCAGCAGCTTAGTGCCCGGCTACGAGCAGTACTTC	CASSLVPGYEQYF
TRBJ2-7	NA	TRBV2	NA	TGTGCCAGCGACGAGGCGGGGTACGAGCAGTACTTC	CASDEAGYEQYF
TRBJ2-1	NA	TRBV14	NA	TGTGCCAGCAGCCCCTTTTTGAATGAGCAGTTCTTC	CASSPFLNEQFF
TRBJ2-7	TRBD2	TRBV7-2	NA	TGTGCCAGCAGCTTACTAGCGGGAGACTACGAGCAGTACTTC	CASSLLAGDYEQYF
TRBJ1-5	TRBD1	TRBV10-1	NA	TGCGCCAGTACAGGGGGCGGTCAGCCCCAGCATTTT	CASTGGGQPQHF
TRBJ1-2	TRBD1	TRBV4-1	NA	TGCGCCAGCAGCCTCGAGACAGGGTTAAAGAACTATGGCTACACCTTC	CASSLETGLKNYGYTF
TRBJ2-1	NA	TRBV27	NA	TGTGCCAGCAGTTGGGGAGAGTCCTACAATGAGCAGTTCTTC	CASSWGESYNEQFF
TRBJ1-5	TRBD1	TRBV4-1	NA	TGCGCCAGCAGCTTTCGCGTACCGGGACAGGGGACTAAATATAGCAATCAGCCCCAGCATTTT	CASSFRVPGQGTKYSNQPQHF
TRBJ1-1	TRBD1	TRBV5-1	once	TGCGCCAGCAGCTTGTGGACAGGCACTGAAGCTTTCTTT	CASSLWTGTEAFF
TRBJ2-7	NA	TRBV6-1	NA	TGTGCCAGCAATGAACAGGGTTCGTCCTACGAGCAGTACTTC	CASNEQGSSYEQYF
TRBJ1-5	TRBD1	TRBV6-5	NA	TGTGCCAGCAGCAGGGGGCCCAATCAGCCCCAGCATTTT	CASSRGPNQPQHF
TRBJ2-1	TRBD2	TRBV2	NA	TGTGCCAGCAGAACGCCTAGCGGGAGCTCCTACAATGAGCAGTTCTTC	CASRTPSGSSYNEQFF
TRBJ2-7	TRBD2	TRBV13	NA	TGTGCCAGCAGCTTAGGCGCGGGAGGATGGGAGCAGTACTTC	CASSLGAGGWEQYF
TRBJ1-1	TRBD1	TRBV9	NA	TGTGCCAGCAGCCTAGGGGGGACAGGGGGCACTGAAGCTTTCTTT	CASSLGGTGGTEAFF
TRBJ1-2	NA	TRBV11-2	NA	TGTGCCAGCAGCCAAGTGGGAGGGGGCTATGGCTACACCTTC	CASSQVGGGYGYTF
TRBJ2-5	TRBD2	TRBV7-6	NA	TGTGCCAGCAGCTCCCTAGCGGCCCAAGAGACCCAGTACTTC	CASSSLAAQETQYF
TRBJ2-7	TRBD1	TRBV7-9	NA	TGTGCCAGCAGCGCGACAGGGTTCTACGAGCAGTACTTC	CASSATGFYEQYF
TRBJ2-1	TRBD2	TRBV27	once	TGTGCCAGCAGTTTCCTAGCGGGAGGGCCCAATGAGCAGTTCTTC	CASSFLAGGPNEQFF
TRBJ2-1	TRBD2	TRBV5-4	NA	TGTGCCAGCAGCTTGGGACTAGCGGATGGAAATGAGCAGTTCTTC	CASSLGLADGNEQFF
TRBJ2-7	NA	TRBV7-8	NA	TGTGCCAGCAGCTCCTCAGCGGGCGCCTCCTACGAGCAGTACTTC	CASSSSAGASYEQYF
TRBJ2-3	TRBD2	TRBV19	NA	TGTGCCAGTCTGGAAGAGAGCGGGGCGGCGGCAGATACGCAGTATTTT	CASLEESGAAADTQYF
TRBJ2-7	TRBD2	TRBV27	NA	TGTGCCAGCAGTCTTAGCGGGGTGGGCTACGAGCAGTACTTC	CASSLSGVGYEQYF
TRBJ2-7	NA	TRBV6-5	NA	TGTGCCAGCAGTTACTCGGGGGGAAGCGAGCAGTACTTC	CASSYSGGSEQYF
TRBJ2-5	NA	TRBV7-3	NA	TGTGCCAGCACCACAGGGAACGGAGAGACCCAGTACTTC	CASTTGNGETQYF
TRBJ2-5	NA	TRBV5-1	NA	TGCGCCAGCAGCTTGAGTAGTACAGACCAAGAGACCCAGTACTTC	CASSLSSTDQETQYF
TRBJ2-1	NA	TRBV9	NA	TGTGCCAGCAGCGACAGGGAGAACGGTGAGCAGTTCTTC	CASSDRENGEQFF
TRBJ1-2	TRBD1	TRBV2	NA	TGTGCCAGCAGTGAAGAGTCCCTAACCGACAGGGGGAGAGGCTACACCTTC	CASSEESLTDRGRGYTF
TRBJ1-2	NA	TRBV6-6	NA	TGTGCCAGCAGTCAAACCGGGACAACTGGCTACACCTTC	CASSQTGTTGYTF
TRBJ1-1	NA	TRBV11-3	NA	TGTGCCAGCAGCTTAGAAACGGGGTGGGGTACGGACACTGAAGCTTTCTTT	CASSLETGWGTDTEAFF
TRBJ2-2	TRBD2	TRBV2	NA	TGTGCCAGCAGTGAAAGGCAGGGACTAGCAGCCGGGGAGCTGTTTTTT	CASSERQGLAAGELFF
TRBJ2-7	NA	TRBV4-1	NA	TGCGCCAGCAGCCAAGGGACGGGGTTCTACGAGCAGTACTTC	CASSQGTGFYEQYF
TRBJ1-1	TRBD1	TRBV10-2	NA	TGCGCCAGCAGTGAGCGAGGACAGGGGAGCACTGAAGCTTTCTTT	CASSERGQGSTEAFF
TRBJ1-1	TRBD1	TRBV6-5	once	TGTGCCAGTCTGGGGGGACAGGGTGAAGCTTTCTTT	CASLGGQGEAFF
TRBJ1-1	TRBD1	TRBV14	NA	TGTGCCAGCAGCCAAGAACCAGGGGGGAGGACTGAAGCTTTCTTT	CASSQEPGGRTEAFF
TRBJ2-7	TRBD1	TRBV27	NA	TGTGCCAGCAGCCTGGACTCCCAGGGGGCCTACGAGCAGTACTTC	CASSLDSQGAYEQYF
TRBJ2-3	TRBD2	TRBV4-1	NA	TGCGCCAGCAGCCAAGATGGTGCGGGAGCCGTAGATACGCAGTATTTT	CASSQDGAGAVDTQYF
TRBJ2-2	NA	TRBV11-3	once	TGTGCCAGCAGCCACGAGTATAACACCGGGGAGCTGTTTTTT	CASSHEYNTGELFF